This entry lists 10 T cell receptor beta chains sequenced from one sample in a study of CD8+CD57+ T cells in acquired aplastic anemia. Genomic DNA acted as the template from which TCR beta VDJ combination and CDR3 sequence profiling were carried out. A single record per CDR3 protein comes from TCRdb applying MiXCR to the reads. Counted here are 160,000 or so distinct CDR3 sequences, 60% to 80% occurring once; the ten biggest clones make up about 50%. The authors sequenced patients whose flow cytometry had shown CD8+CD57+ cell expansion. The source material was sorted CD4+, CD8+, or CD8+CD57+ T cells (not recorded which) from PBMCs. These receptors were taken from a human donor with aplastic anemia.

The V gene is TRBV20-1, the J gene TRBJ2-1, with 10 bases matching TRBD2. V trimming: 5 bases; J trimming: 4 bases; junction bases outside the gene matches: 5. The CDR3 extends over 14 amino acids. The germline V gene has CDR1 DFQATT and CDR2 SNEGSKA (reference sequence). The CDR3 DNA sequence: TGCAGTGCTGGAATAGCGGGGGGATACAATGAGCAGTTCTTC. Its protein product is CSAGIAGGYNEQFF.

This clonotype occurred a few times. The genes are TRBV7-2 and TRBJ1-2; D unclear. CDR3 length: 12 amino acids. Trimming removed 3 bases from V and 5 bases from J, with 7 bases in between. The germline V gene has CDR1 SGHTA and CDR2 FQGNSA. The CDR3 DNA is TGTGCCAGCAGCTTTAGGGATTATGGCTACACCTTC. It specifies CASSFRDYGYTF.

This clonotype has just a few counts. The V and J genes are TRBV10-3 and TRBJ2-2; D is undetermined. This CDR3 has 14 residues. The V and J ends lost 4 bases and 2 bases respectively, with 8 bases between them. Germline CDR1 is ENHRY and CDR2 is SYGVKD. The CDR3 reads CAISGQVNTGELFF. CDR3 nucleotides: TGTGCCATCAGTGGCCAGGTTAACACCGGGGAGCTGTTTTTT.

This clonotype has at least ten counts. V and J are TRBV2 and TRBJ2-7; D may be TRBD1 (5 bases). Trimming took 10 bases from V and 0 from J, leaving 13 bases between them. Per the germline V gene, CDR1 is SNHLY and CDR2 is FYNNEI. This CDR3 has 13 amino acids. This CDR3 is CATRTQSSYEQYF. The CDR3 nucleotides read TGTGCCACCAGGACACAGAGCTCCTACGAGCAGTACTTC.

This clonotype has just a few counts. The chain uses TRBV10-3 and TRBJ1-1; D gene unclear. The CDR3 loop spans 14 amino acids. Germline V lookup: CDR1 ENHRY, CDR2 SYGVKD. With 5 bases removed from V and 6 bases from J, the gap between germline ends came to 16 bases. The CDR3 nucleotides read TGTGCCATCAGTACCGGACCTGTTGGGCCTGAAGCTTTCTTT. It codes for CAISTGPVGPEAFF.

The chain recombines TRBV2 with TRBJ1-1; no firm D call. Germline CDR1 and CDR2: SNHLY and FYNNEI. Between the trimmed V and J ends, which lost 5 bases and 3 bases, there was a span of 13 bases. CDR3 length: 14 residues. The CDR3 protein is CASSYLIADTEAFF. CDR3 sequence (DNA): TGTGCCAGCAGTTACCTTATCGCGGACACTGAAGCTTTCTTT.

The CDR3 DNA reads TGTGCCATCAGTTCTAGCGAGATATCCTACAATGAGCAGTTCTTC. Its protein is CAISSSEISYNEQFF. The J gene is TRBJ2-1, the V gene TRBV10-3; TRBD2 might be the D (6 bases). Germline V gene data show CDR1 as ENHRY and CDR2 as SYGVKD. The CDR3 has 15 amino acids. The V gene lost 5 bases and the J gene lost 1 base, with 12 bases spanning the gap.

This rearrangement joins TRBV12-3 or TRBV12-4 to TRBJ2-5; D is unclear. CDR3 length: 12 residues. V shed 1 base and J shed 10 bases, with 10 bases lying between them. CDR3 protein: CASSLEGRNQYF. The CDR3 nucleotides are TGTGCCAGCAGTTTAGAGGGTAGGAACCAGTACTTC.

The J gene is TRBJ1-5, the V gene TRBV20-1; 12 bases line up with TRBD1. The CDR3 totals 16 residues. Germline assignment: CDR1 DFQATT and CDR2 SNEGSKA (reference sequence). The V and J ends lost 3 bases and 7 bases, in that order; junction bases with no gene match: 10. In nucleotides, the CDR3 is TGCAGTGCTAGCAGTGTCGGGACAGGGGGCAGCCAGCCCCAGCATTTT. Amino acid sequence: CSASSVGTGGSQPQHF.

This chain links TRBV10-2 with TRBJ2-3, with D possibly matching TRBD2 (5 bases). Germline V gene sequence: CDR1 WSHSY, CDR2 SAAADI. Trimming removed 3 bases from V and 1 base from J, with 11 bases in between. This CDR3 comprises 15 residues. This chain's CDR3 is CASSDASLGTDTQYF. Written as DNA, the CDR3 is TGCGCCAGCAGTGACGCTAGCCTTGGCACAGATACGCAGTATTTT.